This entry features one T cell receptor beta chain sequence. CDR1 is MNHNS and CDR2 is SASEGT in the germline V gene. The germline V and J ends were trimmed by 2 bases and 4 bases, with 8 bases remaining between them. The CDR3 spans 13 residues. The data belong to a study of T cell responses to AZD1222 COVID-19 vaccine. Clones were sequenced by immunoSEQ multiplex PCR, and TCRdb holds only the in-frame ones, with some missing. The sample carries 65,000 to 70,000 clones, roughly 85% recorded once. Here the sequenced sample was peripheral blood, taken 28 days after the second AZD1222 dose. The V gene is TRBV6-1, the J gene TRBJ1-1; unclear D gene. The source of this sequence is an adult who received the AZD1222 COVID-19 vaccine. Here the CDR3 DNA reads TGTGCCAGCAGTGAATGGGGTACCACTGAAGCTTTCTTT. This encodes CASSEWGTTEAFF.